The sequence of this T cell receptor (beta chain) was determined in a study of blood T cells in healthy people across ages. Sample-barcoded 5' priming and a J-beta primer mix drove a second PCR of roughly 6 to 12 cycles. TCRdb itself ran the 5' RACE reads through MiXCR, one entry per CDR3 protein. The sample carries 500,000 to 650,000 distinct CDR3 sequences, approximately 26% recorded once. The CDR3 has 15 residues. This clonotype was detected only a few times. The data also belong to a second study, concerning T cells of mothers and their children.

The V gene is TRBV21-1, the J gene TRBJ2-5; the table names TRBD2, a call not compared with the DNA. The end of the DNA is better explained by TRBJ2-1, so the J call may be wrong. TRBV21-1 is noted as a pseudogene. The source is a boy younger than 10 in good health. The sample taken for sequencing was blood. The CDR3 region has the DNA TGTGCCAGCAGCTCTCGACTAGCGGGAGTCTTTGAGCAGTTCTTC. Amino acids: CASSSRLAGVFEQFF.